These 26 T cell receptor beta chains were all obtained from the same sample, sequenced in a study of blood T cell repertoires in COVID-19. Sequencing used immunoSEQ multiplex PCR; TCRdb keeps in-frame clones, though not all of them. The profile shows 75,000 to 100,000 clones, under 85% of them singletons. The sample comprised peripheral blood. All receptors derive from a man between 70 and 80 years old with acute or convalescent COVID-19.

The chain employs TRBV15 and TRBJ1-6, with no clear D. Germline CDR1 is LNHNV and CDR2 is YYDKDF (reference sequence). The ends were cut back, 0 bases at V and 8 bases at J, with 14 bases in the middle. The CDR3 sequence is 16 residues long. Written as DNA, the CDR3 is TGTGCCACCAGCAGAGAGGGCTACCTCGGCGATTCACCCCTCCACTTT. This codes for CATSREGYLGDSPLHF.

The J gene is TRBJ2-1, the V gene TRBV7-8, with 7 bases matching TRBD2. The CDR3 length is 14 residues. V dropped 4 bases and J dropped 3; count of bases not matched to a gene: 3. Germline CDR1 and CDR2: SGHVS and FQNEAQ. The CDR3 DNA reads TGTGCCAGCAGCTACCGGACTAGCTACAATGAGCAGTTCTTC. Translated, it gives CASSYRTSYNEQFF.

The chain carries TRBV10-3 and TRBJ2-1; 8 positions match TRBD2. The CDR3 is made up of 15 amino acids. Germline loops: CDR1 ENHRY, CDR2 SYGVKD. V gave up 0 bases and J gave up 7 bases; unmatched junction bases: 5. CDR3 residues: CAISESGLDYNEQFF. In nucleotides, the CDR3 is TGTGCCATCAGTGAGTCGGGACTAGACTATAATGAGCAGTTCTTC.

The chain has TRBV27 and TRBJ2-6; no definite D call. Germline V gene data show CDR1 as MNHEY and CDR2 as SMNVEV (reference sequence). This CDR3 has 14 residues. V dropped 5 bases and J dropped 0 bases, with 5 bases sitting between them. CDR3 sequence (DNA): TGTGCCAGCAGTCTCAGCTCTGGGGCCAACGTCCTGACTTTC. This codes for CASSLSSGANVLTF.

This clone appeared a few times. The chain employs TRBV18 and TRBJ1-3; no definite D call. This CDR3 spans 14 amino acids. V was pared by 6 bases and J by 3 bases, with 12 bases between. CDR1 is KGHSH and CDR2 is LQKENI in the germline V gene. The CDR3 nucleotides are TGTGCCAGCTCCGGAGGACTGCATGGAAACACCATATATTTT. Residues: CASSGGLHGNTIYF.

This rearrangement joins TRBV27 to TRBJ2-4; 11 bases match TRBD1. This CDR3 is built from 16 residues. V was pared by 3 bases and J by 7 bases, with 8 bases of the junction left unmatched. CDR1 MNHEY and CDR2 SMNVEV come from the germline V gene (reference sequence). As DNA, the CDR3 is TGTGCCAGCAGTTTTTCTACGGGGACAGGGGGGAACATTCAGTACTTC. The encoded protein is CASSFSTGTGGNIQYF.

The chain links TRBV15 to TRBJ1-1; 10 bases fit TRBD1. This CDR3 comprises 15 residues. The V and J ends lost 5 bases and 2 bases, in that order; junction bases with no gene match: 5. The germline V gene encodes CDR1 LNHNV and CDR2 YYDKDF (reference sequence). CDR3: CATSEGQGGNTEAFF. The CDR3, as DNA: TGTGCCACCAGCGAAGGACAGGGGGGTAACACTGAAGCTTTCTTT.

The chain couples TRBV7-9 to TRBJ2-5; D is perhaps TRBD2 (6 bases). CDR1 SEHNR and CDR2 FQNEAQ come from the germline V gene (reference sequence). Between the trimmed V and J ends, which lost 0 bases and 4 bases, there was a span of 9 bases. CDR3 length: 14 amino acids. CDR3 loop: CASSLASSVETQYF. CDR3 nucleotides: TGTGCCAGCAGCTTAGCGTCTAGCGTAGAGACCCAGTACTTC.

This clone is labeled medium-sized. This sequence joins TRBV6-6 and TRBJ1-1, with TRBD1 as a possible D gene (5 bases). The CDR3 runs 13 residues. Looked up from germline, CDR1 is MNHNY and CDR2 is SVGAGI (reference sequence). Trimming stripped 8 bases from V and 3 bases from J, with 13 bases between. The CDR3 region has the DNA TGTGCCAGCGGAACAGAAGGGGACACTGAAGCTTTCTTT. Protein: CASGTEGDTEAFF.

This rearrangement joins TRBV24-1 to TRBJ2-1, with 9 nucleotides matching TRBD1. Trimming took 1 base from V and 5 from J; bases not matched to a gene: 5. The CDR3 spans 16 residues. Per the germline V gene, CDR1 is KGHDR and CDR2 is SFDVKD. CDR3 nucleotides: TGTGCCACCAGTGATTTCGGGACAGGGCATGACAATGAGCAGTTCTTC. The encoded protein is CATSDFGTGHDNEQFF.

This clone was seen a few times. CDR3 DNA: TGTGCCAGCAGCACATACACACCCTCCTACGAGCAGTACTTC. Its translation: CASSTYTPSYEQYF. The chain recombines TRBV27 with TRBJ2-7; no clear D. Trimming removed 6 bases from V and 0 bases from J, with 12 bases in between. The CDR3 sequence is 14 residues long. The germline V gene has CDR1 MNHEY and CDR2 SMNVEV (reference sequence).

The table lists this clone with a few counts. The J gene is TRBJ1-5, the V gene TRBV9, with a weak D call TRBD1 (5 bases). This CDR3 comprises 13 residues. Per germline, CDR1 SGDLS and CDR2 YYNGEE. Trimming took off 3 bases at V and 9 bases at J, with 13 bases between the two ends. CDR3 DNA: TGTGCCAGCAGCGAAACCTTGGGGCGGCCCCAGCATTTT. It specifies CASSETLGRPQHF.

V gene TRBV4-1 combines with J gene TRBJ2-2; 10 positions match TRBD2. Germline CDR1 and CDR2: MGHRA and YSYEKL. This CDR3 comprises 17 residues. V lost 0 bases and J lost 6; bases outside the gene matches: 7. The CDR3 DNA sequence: TGCGCCAGCAGCCAAGATTCGGCTAGCGGGAGCCCCGGGGAGCTGTTTTTT. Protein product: CASSQDSASGSPGELFF.

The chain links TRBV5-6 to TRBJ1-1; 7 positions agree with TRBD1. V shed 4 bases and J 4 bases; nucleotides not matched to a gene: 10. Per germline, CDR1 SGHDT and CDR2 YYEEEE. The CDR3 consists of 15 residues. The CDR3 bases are TGTGCCAGCAGCCGTGTTCTGACAGGGAGCACTGAAGCTTTCTTT. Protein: CASSRVLTGSTEAFF.

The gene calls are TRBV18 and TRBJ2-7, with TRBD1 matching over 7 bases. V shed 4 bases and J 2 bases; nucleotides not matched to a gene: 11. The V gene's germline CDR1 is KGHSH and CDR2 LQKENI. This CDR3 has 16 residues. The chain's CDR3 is CASSQGSGTETYEQYF. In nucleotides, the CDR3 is TGTGCCAGCTCACAAGGGTCCGGGACAGAGACCTACGAGCAGTACTTC.

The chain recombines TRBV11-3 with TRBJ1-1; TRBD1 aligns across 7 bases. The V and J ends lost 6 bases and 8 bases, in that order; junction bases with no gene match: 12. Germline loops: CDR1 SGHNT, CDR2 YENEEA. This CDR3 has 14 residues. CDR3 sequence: CASRRTGEKEEAFF. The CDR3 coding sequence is TGTGCCAGCAGGCGGACAGGAGAAAAGGAGGAAGCTTTCTTT.

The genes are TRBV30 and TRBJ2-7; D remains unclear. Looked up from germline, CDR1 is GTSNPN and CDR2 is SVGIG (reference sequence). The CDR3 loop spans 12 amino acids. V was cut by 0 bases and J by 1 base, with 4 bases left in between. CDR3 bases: TGTGCCTGGAGTGTCAGGTCCTACGAGCAGTACTTC. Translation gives CAWSVRSYEQYF.

The CDR3 nucleotides are TGCGCCAGCAGCCCTGACAGGGACGACTACGAGCAGTACTTC. Its translation: CASSPDRDDYEQYF. The chain is built from TRBV4-1 and TRBJ2-7; 7 nucleotides match TRBD1. The V segment lost 4 bases and the J segment 3 bases; nucleotides outside the gene matches: 6. The V gene's germline CDR1 is MGHRA and CDR2 YSYEKL. The CDR3 is made up of 14 amino acids.

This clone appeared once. The CDR3 coding sequence is TGCGCCAGCAGCTCCCAGACAGTTAACACTGAAGCTTTCTTT. Translated, it gives CASSSQTVNTEAFF. This chain links TRBV5-1 with TRBJ1-1; D possibly corresponds to TRBD1 (5 bases). From germline, CDR1 is SGHRS and CDR2 YFSETQ. The length of the CDR3 is 14 residues. V was cut by 3 bases and J by 2 bases, with 11 bases left in between.

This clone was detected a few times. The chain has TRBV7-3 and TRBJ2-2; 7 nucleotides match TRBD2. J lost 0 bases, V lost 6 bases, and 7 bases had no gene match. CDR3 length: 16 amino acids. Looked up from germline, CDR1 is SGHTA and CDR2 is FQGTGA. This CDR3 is CASRLYGGSNTGELFF. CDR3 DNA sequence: TGTGCCAGCAGACTATACGGGGGGTCGAACACCGGGGAGCTGTTTTTT. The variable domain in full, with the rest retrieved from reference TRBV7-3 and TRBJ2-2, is GAGVSQTPSNKVTEKGKYVELRCDPISGHTALYWYRQSLGQGPEFLIYFQGTGAADDSGLPNDRFFAVRPEGSVSTLKIQRTERGDSAVYLCASRLYGGSNTGELFFGEGSRLTVL.

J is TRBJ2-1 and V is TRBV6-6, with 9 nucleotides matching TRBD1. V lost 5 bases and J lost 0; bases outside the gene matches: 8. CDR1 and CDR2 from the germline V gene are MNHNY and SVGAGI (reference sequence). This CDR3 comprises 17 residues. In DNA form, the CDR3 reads TGTGCCAGCAGTCCCCGACAGGGGGGGAGCTCCTACAATGAGCAGTTCTTC. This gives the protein CASSPRQGGSSYNEQFF.

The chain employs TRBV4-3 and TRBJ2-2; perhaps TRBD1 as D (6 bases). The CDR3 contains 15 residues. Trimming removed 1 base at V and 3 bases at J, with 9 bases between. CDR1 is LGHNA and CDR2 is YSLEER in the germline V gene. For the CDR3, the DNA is TGCGCCAGCAGCCAAGGTGCAGGGGACACCGGGGAGCTGTTTTTT. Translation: CASSQGAGDTGELFF.

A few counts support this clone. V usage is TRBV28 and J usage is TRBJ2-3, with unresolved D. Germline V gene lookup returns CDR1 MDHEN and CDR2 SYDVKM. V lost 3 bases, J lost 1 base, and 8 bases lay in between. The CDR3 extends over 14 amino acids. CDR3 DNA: TGTGCCAGCAGTTTTCTAAGCGGCACAGATACGCAGTATTTT. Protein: CASSFLSGTDTQYF.

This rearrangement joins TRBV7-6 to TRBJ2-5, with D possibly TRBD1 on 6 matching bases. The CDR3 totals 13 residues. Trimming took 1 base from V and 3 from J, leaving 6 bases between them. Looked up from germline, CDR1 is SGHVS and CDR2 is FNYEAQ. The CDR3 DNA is TGTGCCAGCAGCTTAGACAGGGAAGAGACCCAGTACTTC. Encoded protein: CASSLDREETQYF.

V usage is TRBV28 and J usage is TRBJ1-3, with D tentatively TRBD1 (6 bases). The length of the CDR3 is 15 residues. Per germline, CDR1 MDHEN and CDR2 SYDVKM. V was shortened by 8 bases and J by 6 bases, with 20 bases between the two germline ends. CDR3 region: CASSAPFAGENTIYF. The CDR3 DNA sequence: TGTGCCAGCTCTGCCCCCTTCGCAGGGGAAAACACCATATATTTT.

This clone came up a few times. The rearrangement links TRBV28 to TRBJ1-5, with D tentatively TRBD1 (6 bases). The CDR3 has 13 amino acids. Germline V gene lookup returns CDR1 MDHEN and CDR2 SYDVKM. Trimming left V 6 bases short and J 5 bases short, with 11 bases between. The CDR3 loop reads CASRGGVYQPQHF. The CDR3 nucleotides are TGTGCCAGCAGAGGGGGGGTCTATCAGCCCCAGCATTTT.